This is a list of T cell receptor beta chains from one sample in a study of T-cell memory formation after mild COVID-19. Via MiXCR, TCRdb re-called the 5' RACE reads, giving one row per CDR3 protein. Found here are 400,000 to 500,000 distinct CDR3 sequences, 20% of them singletons; the top ten hold around 8.4%. The sequenced sample was PBMCs or a T cell subset sorted from them (not recorded which). The receptors derive from an adult woman who had mild COVID-19 (a few samples of this study predate the infection). Cell type and time point are not known. The CDR3 runs from the conserved cysteine through the conserved F or W. D genes are given only for firm matches. Clone size is given for some rows only: seen once, a few or many times, or a class if the clone is expanded.

TRBV6-5	TRBJ1-1	-	-	CASNRRFDTEAFF	TGTGCCAGCAACCGTCGGTTTGACACTGAAGCTTTCTTT
TRBV15	TRBJ2-1	TRBD2	once	CATSRLAAYNEQFF	TGTGCCACCAGCAGACTAGCGGCATACAATGAGCAGTTCTTC
TRBV28	TRBJ1-4	-	many	CASSLGSYNEKLFF	TGTGCCAGCAGTTTGGGCAGCTATAATGAAAAACTGTTTTTT
TRBV7-2	TRBJ2-2	TRBD2	many	CASSLGLAGGNTGELFF	TGTGCCAGCAGCTTAGGGCTAGCGGGAGGTAACACCGGGGAGCTGTTTTTT
TRBV20-1	TRBJ1-1	-	few	CSARSTVNTEAFF	TGCAGTGCTAGGTCCACAGTGAACACTGAAGCTTTCTTT
TRBV2	TRBJ1-4	-	-	CASSESRSYNEKLFF	TGTGCCAGCAGTGAAAGCAGGAGTTATAATGAAAAACTGTTTTTT
TRBV12-3/TRBV12-4	TRBJ1-5	-	few	CASGGVLGNQPQHF	TGTGCCAGCGGAGGGGTCTTGGGCAATCAGCCCCAGCATTTT
TRBV24-1	TRBJ2-5	-	-	CATRDQETQYF	TGTGCCACCAGAGACCAAGAGACCCAGTACTTC
TRBV7-3	TRBJ1-2	-	-	CASSPGGKSDGYTF	TGTGCCAGCAGCCCTGGAGGGAAATCAGATGGCTACACCTTC
TRBV5-6	TRBJ2-3	TRBD2	-	CASSSLGLDDGDTQYF	TGTGCCAGCAGCTCCTTGGGACTAGATGATGGGGATACGCAGTATTTT
TRBV5-1	TRBJ1-2	TRBD1	-	CASSAGQGLNGYTF	TGCGCCAGCAGCGCCGGACAGGGGCTTAATGGCTACACCTTC
TRBV19	TRBJ1-5	-	-	CASTDGYSNQPQHF	TGTGCCAGTACGGACGGCTATAGCAATCAGCCCCAGCATTTT
TRBV12-3/TRBV12-4	TRBJ2-3	TRBD1	few	CASRFSYEDRGQGTQYF	TGTGCCAGTAGGTTCTCCTACGAAGACAGGGGGCAAGGGACGCAGTATTTT
TRBV6-5	TRBJ2-1	-	few	CASSYSSWGINNEQFF	TGTGCCAGCAGTTACTCGAGTTGGGGGATCAACAATGAGCAGTTCTTC
TRBV11-3	TRBJ2-4	TRBD1	-	CASTLYGTANIQYF	TGTGCCAGCACTCTTTACGGGACAGCAAACATTCAGTACTTC
TRBV18	TRBJ2-1	TRBD1	few	CASSPLGGQGGNEQFF	TGTGCCAGCTCACCCCTCGGGGGACAGGGGGGCAATGAGCAGTTCTTC
TRBV7-9	TRBJ2-1	-	-	CASSLGGVLSEQFF	TGTGCCAGCAGCTTAGGCGGGGTCTTGTCGGAGCAGTTCTTC
TRBV6-1	TRBJ1-1	TRBD1	-	CASRGTGGDEAFF	TGTGCCAGCCGCGGGACAGGGGGCGATGAAGCTTTCTTT
TRBV6-1	TRBJ1-4	-	-	CASSGEAVREKLFF	TGTGCCAGCAGTGGCGAAGCGGTTCGGGAAAAACTGTTTTTT
TRBV12-3/TRBV12-4	TRBJ2-3	-	few	CASSLTWSDTQYF	TGTGCCAGCAGTCTGACATGGTCAGATACGCAGTATTTT
TRBV7-3	TRBJ2-3	-	few	CASSPLPATDTQYF	TGTGCCAGCAGCCCGCTCCCGGCCACAGATACGCAGTATTTT
TRBV7-9	TRBJ2-4	TRBD2	-	CASSEGLEVNIQYF	TGTGCCAGCAGCGAGGGACTAGAGGTTAACATTCAGTACTTC
TRBV29-1	TRBJ2-5	-	few	CSVERETQYF	TGCAGCGTTGAAAGAGAGACCCAGTACTTC
TRBV20-1	TRBJ2-1	-	few	CSAREAGATAKWEQFF	TGCAGTGCTAGAGAGGCGGGGGCAACGGCTAAATGGGAGCAGTTCTTC
TRBV30	TRBJ2-2	-	-	CAWSVDTGELFF	TGTGCCTGGAGTGTGGACACCGGGGAGCTGTTTTTT
TRBV6-5	TRBJ1-2	-	-	CASSYGASIDGYNF	TGTGCCAGCAGTTATGGGGCGTCGATAGATGGCTACAACTTC
TRBV27	TRBJ1-2	TRBD1	few	CASNRQGQMGYTF	TGTGCCAGCAACCGACAGGGACAGATGGGCTACACCTTC
TRBV12-3/TRBV12-4	TRBJ1-2	-	-	CASTQPGNYGYTF	TGTGCCAGCACTCAACCGGGGAACTATGGCTACACCTTC